Listed below are T cell receptor beta chains from one sample, sequenced in a study of glioma-infiltrating T cells. TCRdb re-called the multiplex PCR reads with MiXCR, one entry per CDR3 protein. The sample has roughly 120,000 distinct CDR3 sequences; less than 30% are singletons. Sequencing input: glioma tissue, nonneoplastic brain tissue, or PBMCs (not recorded which). The receptors were gathered from a human donor with low-grade glioma or glioblastoma, undergoing nonglioma brain surgery, or in good health (not recorded which). Each CDR3 is given with its conserved first and last residue. A D gene is named only where the DNA matches it firmly. Expanded clones get a size class; other rows say once, few or many, or leave the size out.

J gene: TRBJ2-1; D gene: TRBD2; V gene: TRBV19; clone size: many; CDR3 protein: CASSTTSGRSSYNEQFF; CDR3 DNA: TGTGCCAGTAGTACGACTAGCGGGAGAAGCTCCTACAATGAGCAGTTCTTC
J gene: TRBJ2-7; D gene: TRBD1; V gene: TRBV12-3/TRBV12-4; clone size: many; CDR3 protein: CASTPGGYEQYF; CDR3 DNA: TGTGCCAGCACCCCAGGGGGCTACGAGCAGTACTTC
J gene: TRBJ2-7; D gene: TRBD1; V gene: TRBV12-5; clone size: -; CDR3 protein: CASARDRGTLEQYF; CDR3 DNA: TGTGCTAGTGCTAGGGACAGGGGTACGCTAGAGCAGTACTTC
J gene: TRBJ2-5; D gene: -; V gene: TRBV24-1; clone size: once; CDR3 protein: CATSRGPQETQYF; CDR3 DNA: TGTGCCACCAGTCGCGGCCCGCAAGAGACCCAGTACTTC
J gene: TRBJ2-1; D gene: TRBD2; V gene: TRBV20-1; clone size: many; CDR3 protein: CSAHASGGAEEQFF; CDR3 DNA: TGCAGTGCTCATGCTAGCGGGGGGGCAGAGGAGCAGTTCTTC
J gene: TRBJ2-5; D gene: -; V gene: TRBV20-1; clone size: many; CDR3 protein: CSARDRRGSETQYF; CDR3 DNA: TGCAGTGCTAGAGATCGTCGGGGCTCAGAGACCCAGTACTTC
J gene: TRBJ2-7; D gene: -; V gene: TRBV6-2/TRBV6-3; clone size: many; CDR3 protein: CASSSDLGYEQYF; CDR3 DNA: TGTGCCAGCAGTTCGGACCTTGGCTACGAGCAGTACTTC
J gene: TRBJ1-1; D gene: -; V gene: TRBV12-3/TRBV12-4; clone size: many; CDR3 protein: CASSLRTLSGTEAFF; CDR3 DNA: TGTGCCAGCAGTTTACGGACACTGAGTGGAACTGAAGCTTTCTTT
J gene: TRBJ2-1; D gene: TRBD2; V gene: TRBV9; clone size: -; CDR3 protein: CASSLGTPRGNEQFF; CDR3 DNA: TGTGCCAGCAGCCTTGGGACCCCGCGGGGGAATGAGCAGTTCTTC
J gene: TRBJ2-7; D gene: -; V gene: TRBV20-1; clone size: many; CDR3 protein: CSARDSDQTYEQYF; CDR3 DNA: TGCAGTGCTAGAGATTCGGACCAAACCTACGAGCAGTACTTC
J gene: TRBJ2-7; D gene: -; V gene: TRBV7-2; clone size: many; CDR3 protein: CASSRDVGNREQYF; CDR3 DNA: TGTGCCAGCAGTCGGGACGTCGGAAATCGCGAGCAGTACTTC
J gene: TRBJ2-1; D gene: TRBD2; V gene: TRBV7-2; clone size: many; CDR3 protein: CASSQATSGRWYEQFF; CDR3 DNA: TGTGCCAGCAGCCAGGCTACTAGCGGGAGATGGTATGAGCAGTTCTTC
J gene: TRBJ1-1; D gene: -; V gene: TRBV20-1; clone size: few; CDR3 protein: CSARDPLGSEALF; CDR3 DNA: TGCAGTGCTAGAGATCCATTGGGTTCTGAAGCTCTCTTC
J gene: TRBJ2-5; D gene: -; V gene: TRBV2; clone size: -; CDR3 protein: CASSGEGALSETQYF; CDR3 DNA: TGTGCCAGCAGTGGGGAGGGGGCGCTTTCGGAGACCCAGTACTTC
J gene: TRBJ1-1; D gene: -; V gene: TRBV27; clone size: -; CDR3 protein: CVSTRKQGNTEAFF; CDR3 DNA: TGTGTTAGCACCCGAAAACAGGGGAACACTGAAGCTTTCTTT
J gene: TRBJ1-1; D gene: -; V gene: TRBV2; clone size: many; CDR3 protein: CASRMGPEAFF; CDR3 DNA: TGTGCCAGCAGAATGGGGCCTGAAGCTTTCTTT
J gene: TRBJ1-2; D gene: TRBD1; V gene: TRBV7-2; clone size: many; CDR3 protein: CASTLRQGSEGYTF; CDR3 DNA: TGTGCCAGCACCCTAAGACAGGGGTCTGAGGGCTACACCTTC
J gene: TRBJ1-1; D gene: -; V gene: TRBV14; clone size: many; CDR3 protein: CASSQDWGRRGNTEAFF; CDR3 DNA: TGTGCCAGCAGCCAAGATTGGGGGCGGAGGGGGAACACTGAAGCTTTCTTT
J gene: TRBJ2-5; D gene: TRBD2; V gene: TRBV19; clone size: few; CDR3 protein: CASSILRTSGKETQYF; CDR3 DNA: TGTGCCAGTAGTATACTTCGGACTAGCGGGAAAGAGACCCAGTACTTC
J gene: TRBJ1-5; D gene: TRBD1; V gene: TRBV7-2; clone size: -; CDR3 protein: CASITTTDRGDKPQHF; CDR3 DNA: TGTGCCAGCATCACTACGACGGACAGGGGAGATAAGCCCCAGCATTTT
J gene: TRBJ2-4; D gene: -; V gene: TRBV6-1; clone size: many; CDR3 protein: CASSHRDGKNIQYF; CDR3 DNA: TGTGCCAGCAGCCACCGGGACGGGAAAAACATTCAGTACTTC
J gene: TRBJ2-5; D gene: -; V gene: TRBV7-2; clone size: many; CDR3 protein: CASSLARETQYF; CDR3 DNA: TGTGCCAGCAGCTTAGCCAGGGAGACCCAGTACTTC
J gene: TRBJ2-1; D gene: TRBD1; V gene: TRBV7-2; clone size: -; CDR3 protein: CASSPTGQGKNEQFF; CDR3 DNA: TGTGCCAGCAGCCCAACGGGACAGGGGAAAAATGAGCAGTTCTTC
J gene: TRBJ1-2; D gene: -; V gene: TRBV6-2/TRBV6-3; clone size: -; CDR3 protein: CASRKTNYGYTF; CDR3 DNA: TGTGCCAGCAGGAAGACGAACTATGGCTACACCTTC
J gene: TRBJ2-4; D gene: -; V gene: TRBV4-3; clone size: few; CDR3 protein: CASSLSLTGGDIQYF; CDR3 DNA: TGCGCCAGCAGCCTAAGTCTTACAGGCGGGGACATTCAGTACTTC
J gene: TRBJ2-7; D gene: -; V gene: TRBV29-1; clone size: few; CDR3 protein: CSVEGQVHEQYF; CDR3 DNA: TGCAGCGTTGAGGGGCAGGTCCACGAGCAGTACTTC
J gene: TRBJ2-1; D gene: -; V gene: TRBV6-2/TRBV6-3; clone size: -; CDR3 protein: CARGSYEQFF; CDR3 DNA: TGTGCCAGAGGGTCCTACGAGCAGTTCTTC
J gene: TRBJ2-5; D gene: -; V gene: TRBV20-1; clone size: many; CDR3 protein: CSATITVGETQYF; CDR3 DNA: TGCAGTGCTACCATAACTGTTGGAGAAACCCAGTACTTC
J gene: TRBJ2-4; D gene: -; V gene: TRBV6-1; clone size: many; CDR3 protein: CASSESLSSNIQYF; CDR3 DNA: TGTGCCAGCAGTGAATCCCTCAGCTCAAACATTCAGTACTTC
J gene: TRBJ2-7; D gene: -; V gene: TRBV3-1; clone size: many; CDR3 protein: CASSQVRALGPYEQYF; CDR3 DNA: TGTGCCAGCAGCCAAGTTAGGGCTTTAGGCCCCTACGAGCAGTACTTC
J gene: TRBJ2-1; D gene: TRBD2; V gene: TRBV7-9; clone size: many; CDR3 protein: CASSSGLGGNEQFF; CDR3 DNA: TGTGCCAGCAGCTCGGGACTGGGGGGGAATGAGCAGTTCTTC
J gene: TRBJ1-3; D gene: -; V gene: TRBV25-1; clone size: many; CDR3 protein: CASSEFRTGRFGNTIYF; CDR3 DNA: TGTGCCAGCAGTGAATTTCGAACAGGCCGCTTTGGAAACACCATATATTTT
J gene: TRBJ2-1; D gene: TRBD2; V gene: TRBV3-1; clone size: many; CDR3 protein: CASSQWASSGGPNNEQFF; CDR3 DNA: TGTGCCAGCAGCCAATGGGCCTCTAGCGGGGGACCGAACAATGAGCAGTTCTTC
J gene: TRBJ2-2; D gene: TRBD1; V gene: TRBV24-1; clone size: many; CDR3 protein: CATSASTGVTGELFF; CDR3 DNA: TGTGCCACCAGTGCCTCGACAGGGGTCACCGGGGAGCTGTTTTTT
J gene: TRBJ2-3; D gene: TRBD2; V gene: TRBV20-1; clone size: many; CDR3 protein: CSAGRRTSGGADTQYF; CDR3 DNA: TGCAGTGCTGGGAGACGGACTAGCGGGGGTGCAGATACGCAGTATTTT
J gene: TRBJ2-5; D gene: -; V gene: TRBV19; clone size: many; CDR3 protein: CASSLREGLETQYF; CDR3 DNA: TGTGCCAGTAGTCTCCGCGAGGGGCTGGAGACCCAGTACTTC
J gene: TRBJ2-3; D gene: TRBD2; V gene: TRBV6-1; clone size: many; CDR3 protein: CASGQGRLAGRTDTQYF; CDR3 DNA: TGTGCCAGCGGGCAGGGGAGGCTAGCGGGGCGCACAGATACGCAGTATTTT
J gene: TRBJ1-6; D gene: TRBD1; V gene: TRBV30; clone size: many; CDR3 protein: CAWRPGQYDSPLHF; CDR3 DNA: TGTGCCTGGAGGCCGGGACAGTACGATTCACCCCTCCACTTT
J gene: TRBJ2-3; D gene: TRBD2; V gene: TRBV6-2/TRBV6-3; clone size: -; CDR3 protein: CASSYIGRAPDTQYF; CDR3 DNA: TGTGCCAGCAGTTACATCGGGAGGGCCCCAGATACGCAGTATTTT
J gene: TRBJ1-1; D gene: TRBD1; V gene: TRBV7-3; clone size: few; CDR3 protein: CASSSGQGMNAEAFF; CDR3 DNA: TGTGCCAGCAGCTCGGGACAGGGGATGAACGCTGAAGCTTTCTTT
J gene: TRBJ1-6; D gene: -; V gene: TRBV18; clone size: many; CDR3 protein: CASSPGRGADSPLHF; CDR3 DNA: TGTGCCAGCTCACCAGGACGGGGGGCTGATTCACCCCTCCACTTT
J gene: TRBJ1-1; D gene: -; V gene: TRBV5-5; clone size: many; CDR3 protein: CASSFGSDTEAFF; CDR3 DNA: TGTGCCAGCAGCTTCGGTAGCGACACTGAAGCTTTCTTT
J gene: TRBJ2-1; D gene: TRBD2; V gene: TRBV18; clone size: -; CDR3 protein: CASSPGLARISSYNEQFF; CDR3 DNA: TGTGCCAGCTCACCCGGACTAGCGAGAATTAGCTCCTACAATGAGCAGTTCTTC
J gene: TRBJ1-1; D gene: -; V gene: TRBV28; clone size: many; CDR3 protein: CASRLIGGRTEAFF; CDR3 DNA: TGTGCCAGCAGGCTAATCGGGGGCCGGACTGAAGCTTTCTTT
J gene: TRBJ1-6; D gene: TRBD1; V gene: TRBV3-1; clone size: many; CDR3 protein: CASSPTGQGNSPLHF; CDR3 DNA: TGTGCCAGCAGCCCTACGGGACAGGGTAATTCACCCCTCCACTTT
J gene: TRBJ2-5; D gene: -; V gene: TRBV19; clone size: many; CDR3 protein: CASSSQGSRGTQYF; CDR3 DNA: TGTGCCAGTAGTTCCCAGGGGTCGAGAGGGACCCAGTACTTC
J gene: TRBJ2-3; D gene: TRBD2; V gene: TRBV12-3/TRBV12-4; clone size: few; CDR3 protein: CASSLALLAGGTDTQYF; CDR3 DNA: TGTGCCAGCAGTTTAGCCCTGCTAGCGGGGGGTACAGATACGCAGTATTTT
J gene: TRBJ2-1; D gene: TRBD1; V gene: TRBV6-1; clone size: -; CDR3 protein: CSAAGGQINEHFF; CDR3 DNA: TGTTCCGCTGCAGGGGGCCAGATTAATGAGCATTTCTTC
J gene: TRBJ2-5; D gene: TRBD2; V gene: TRBV25-1; clone size: many; CDR3 protein: CASSSAGWETQYF; CDR3 DNA: TGTGCCAGCAGTTCAGCGGGGTGGGAGACCCAGTACTTC
J gene: TRBJ2-1; D gene: -; V gene: TRBV7-3; clone size: many; CDR3 protein: CASSLQGLSYNEQFF; CDR3 DNA: TGTGCCAGCAGCTTACAAGGGCTCTCCTACAATGAGCAGTTCTTC
J gene: TRBJ2-7; D gene: -; V gene: TRBV4-2; clone size: many; CDR3 protein: CASSQAILAGQYF; CDR3 DNA: TGTGCCAGCAGCCAAGCGATACTAGCTGGGCAGTACTTC
J gene: TRBJ1-5; D gene: -; V gene: TRBV10-1; clone size: many; CDR3 protein: CASSWGVDQPQHF; CDR3 DNA: TGCGCCAGCAGTTGGGGGGTCGATCAGCCCCAGCATTTT
J gene: TRBJ2-5; D gene: TRBD1; V gene: TRBV6-1; clone size: -; CDR3 protein: CSSAGGQETQYF; CDR3 DNA: TGTTCCAGTGCAGGGGGACAAGAGACCCAGTACTTC
J gene: TRBJ2-1; D gene: -; V gene: TRBV29-1; clone size: many; CDR3 protein: CSVEVRDFEQFF; CDR3 DNA: TGCAGCGTTGAAGTTCGGGACTTTGAGCAGTTCTTC
J gene: TRBJ1-1; D gene: TRBD1; V gene: TRBV27; clone size: many; CDR3 protein: CASSPNRGGDTEAFF; CDR3 DNA: TGTGCCAGCAGTCCCAACAGGGGAGGGGACACTGAAGCTTTCTTT
J gene: TRBJ2-1; D gene: -; V gene: TRBV6-5; clone size: many; CDR3 protein: CASSYSRGSPYNEQFF; CDR3 DNA: TGTGCCAGCAGTTACTCTCGGGGTTCGCCCTACAATGAGCAGTTCTTC
J gene: TRBJ2-3; D gene: TRBD1; V gene: TRBV5-1; clone size: many; CDR3 protein: CASSLADRADTQYF; CDR3 DNA: TGCGCCAGCAGCTTGGCCGACAGGGCAGATACGCAGTATTTT
J gene: TRBJ2-7; D gene: -; V gene: TRBV9; clone size: few; CDR3 protein: CASSVGERWVHEQYF; CDR3 DNA: TGTGCCAGCAGCGTAGGAGAACGTTGGGTCCACGAGCAGTACTTC
J gene: TRBJ2-4; D gene: -; V gene: TRBV6-1; clone size: many; CDR3 protein: CASTPRAGGMVLAKNIQYF; CDR3 DNA: TGTGCCAGCACTCCAAGAGCTGGGGGAATGGTCCTGGCCAAAAACATTCAGTACTTC